These 19 T cell receptor beta chains share one sample of origin, sequenced in a study of blood T cells in healthy people across ages. A sample-barcoded 5' primer and a J-beta primer mix were used in a second PCR of about 7 to 11 cycles. One entry per CDR3 protein, called by TCRdb with MiXCR from the 5' RACE reads. The data show approximately 960,000 distinct CDR3 sequences, with 29% seen just once and about 9.4% held by the top ten. These data were also reused for a study on T cells of mothers and their children.

The sample comprised blood. The origin of the receptors is a woman aged 40 to 50 in good health.

The J gene is TRBJ1-6, the V gene TRBV19; possibly TRBD1 for D (6 bases). The CDR3 sequence is 15 residues long. Germline CDR1 and CDR2: LNHDA and SQIVND (reference sequence). The V end lost 7 bases, the J end lost 6 bases, and 16 bases lay between the germline ends. CDR3 in amino acids: CASTPTGGGNSPLHF. The CDR3 DNA reads as TGTGCCAGTACCCCAACCGGAGGGGGTAATTCACCCCTCCACTTT.

The chain is built from TRBV15 and TRBJ1-5; D gene unclear. This CDR3 comprises 12 residues. Trimming removed 1 base at V and 7 bases at J, with 5 bases between. CDR1 and CDR2 (germline): LNHNV, YYDKDF (reference sequence). CDR3 nucleotide sequence: TGTGCCACCAGCAGAGTTGACCAGCCCCAGCATTTT. Its translation: CATSRVDQPQHF.

This clonotype was found a few times. A read error may be the cause here, since a much bigger clone is one base away. This chain links TRBV11-2 with TRBJ2-7; D is perhaps TRBD1 (6 bases). The CDR3 extends over 16 amino acids. Germline CDR1 and CDR2: SGHAT and FQNNGV. CDR3 protein: CASSLEKGTWMNEQYF. CDR3 nucleotides: TGTGCCAGCAGCCTAGAGAAAGGGACATGGATGAACGAGCAGTACTTC.

The chain carries TRBV6-2 or TRBV6-3 and TRBJ1-2; D gene ambiguous. Germline CDR1 and CDR2: MNHEY and SVGEGT. The V end was cut by 3 bases, the J end by 8 bases, with 10 bases between. CDR3 length: 12 residues. CDR3 sequence (DNA): TGTGCCAGCAGTTATCCTCCCTACGGCTACACCTTC. It specifies CASSYPPYGYTF.

In its sample, this clonotype was seen a few times. The V and J genes are TRBV3-1 and TRBJ1-2, with D unclear. In germline, CDR1 is LGHDT, CDR2 YNNKEL (reference sequence). Between the trimmed V and J ends, which lost 2 bases and 6 bases, there was a span of 10 bases. The CDR3 totals 13 residues. DNA of the CDR3: TGTGCCAGCAGCCAATTGGTCGTGGATGGCTACACCTTC. Its protein product is CASSQLVVDGYTF.

This clonotype was seen a handful of times. The rearrangement uses TRBV12-3 or TRBV12-4 and TRBJ1-6, with D perhaps TRBD1 (5 bases). V was trimmed by 5 bases and J by 7 bases, leaving 15 bases between them. The CDR3 has 15 amino acids. As DNA, the CDR3 is TGTGCCAGCAGTGAATCCGGGGCCAACAATTCACCCCTCCACTTT. Translated, it gives CASSESGANNSPLHF.

Ten or more counts support this clonotype. V usage is TRBV7-3 and J usage is TRBJ2-3, with TRBD1 as a possible D gene (6 bases). Trimming shortened V by 5 bases and J by 10 bases, and 22 bases separated the two germline ends. Germline V CDR1 and CDR2: SGHTA, FQGTGA. The CDR3 sequence is 15 residues long. The CDR3 coding sequence is TGTGCCAGCAGCCCGGGGACATTGGCAATGTCGGCGCAGTATTTT. Translation gives CASSPGTLAMSAQYF.

In this sample, this clonotype turned up many times. A read error may produce the germline difference seen at one junction end. J is TRBJ2-5 and V is TRBV5-1; 10 positions match TRBD1. This CDR3 is 15 amino acids long. Per germline, CDR1 SGHRS and CDR2 YFSETQ. The CDR3 sequence is CASSLGTGVQETQYF. The CDR3 DNA sequence: TGTGCCAGCAGCTTAGGGACAGGGGTCCAAGAGACCCAGTACTTC. The whole variable domain, remainder taken from reference TRBV5-1 and TRBJ2-5, is KAGVTQTPRYLIKTRGQQVTLSCSPISGHRSVSWYQQTPGQGLQFLFEYFSETQRNKGNFPGRFSGRQFSNSRSEMNVSTLELGDSALYLCASSLGTGVQETQYFGPGTRLLVL.

This clonotype was seen ten or more times. V is TRBV9 and J is TRBJ1-2; D remains unclear. Germline V gene sequence: CDR1 SGDLS, CDR2 YYNGEE. The CDR3 extends over 15 amino acids. V was clipped by 2 bases and J by 2 bases, with 13 bases between them. The CDR3 is CASSVQSSANYGYTF. The CDR3 DNA follows: TGTGCCAGCAGCGTGCAGTCTAGCGCGAACTATGGCTACACCTTC.

The chain is built from TRBV5-1 and TRBJ1-1, with 8 bases fitting TRBD1. V gave up 5 bases and J gave up 1 base; unmatched junction bases: 10. Germline V lookup: CDR1 SGHRS, CDR2 YFSETQ. There are 16 residues in the CDR3. CDR3 bases: TGCGCCAGCAGAAAGGGGCGGGACAGGACGAACACTGAAGCTTTCTTT. Amino acid sequence: CASRKGRDRTNTEAFF.

This chain's CDR3 is CASSPGRETDTQYF. For the CDR3, the DNA is TGTGCCAGCAGCCCGGGCAGGGAAACAGATACGCAGTATTTT. V and J are TRBV27 and TRBJ2-3; TRBD1 might be the D (5 bases). The germline CDR1 and CDR2 sequences are MNHEY and SMNVEV (reference sequence). V was clipped by 6 bases and J by 3 bases, with 13 bases between them. The CDR3 is made up of 14 amino acids.

This clonotype has more than one count but fewer than ten. This chain joins TRBV6-5 and TRBJ1-1; weak D call: TRBD1 (5 bases). CDR1 is MNHEY, CDR2 SVGAGI, per germline. The ends were cut back, 8 bases at V and 0 bases at J, with 10 bases in the middle. This CDR3 comprises 13 residues. The CDR3 region is CASGGGMNTEAFF. DNA for the CDR3: TGTGCCAGCGGGGGTGGAATGAACACTGAAGCTTTCTTT.

The chain uses TRBV5-1 and TRBJ2-5; D is unresolved. CDR3 length equals 15 residues. The germline gives CDR1 SGHRS, CDR2 YFSETQ. Trimming removed 2 bases at V and 2 bases at J, with 13 bases between. The DNA for the CDR3 is TGCGCCAGCAGCTTCGAAGTACCCGCTCAAGAGACCCAGTACTTC. Encoded protein: CASSFEVPAQETQYF.

J is TRBJ1-1 and V is TRBV29-1, with 7 positions matching TRBD1. Germline CDR1 SQVTM, CDR2 ANQGSEA. The CDR3 spans 17 residues. Germline trimming cut 4 bases from V and 4 bases from J; bases unmatched to any gene: 18. CDR3 residues: CSVAPGRVSPGGTEAFF. The CDR3 coding sequence is TGCAGCGTTGCTCCGGGACGGGTAAGCCCAGGGGGCACTGAAGCTTTCTTT.

This clonotype was observed a few times. This sequence joins TRBV27 and TRBJ2-7; TRBD1 aligns across 8 bases. Near its end, the DNA agrees better with TRBJ2-5, so the J call may be wrong. CDR1 is MNHEY and CDR2 is SMNVEV in the germline V gene (reference sequence). The CDR3 length is 17 residues. As DNA, the CDR3 is TGTGCCAGCAGTTTGGGGCAGGGGGCGCGGTCGTTAGAGACCCAGTACTTC. Translating gives CASSLGQGARSLETQYF.

The V call is TRBV19, the J call TRBJ2-1, with D possibly being TRBD1 (5 bases). This CDR3 region has 12 residues. The ends were cut back, 3 bases at V and 11 bases at J, with 11 bases in the middle. In germline, CDR1 is LNHDA, CDR2 SQIVND (reference sequence). The CDR3 loop is CASSIAQDKQFF. CDR3 nucleotides: TGTGCCAGTAGTATCGCACAGGACAAGCAGTTCTTC.

The sample holds many counts of this clonotype. The CDR3 is CASSPRRTYEQYF. In nucleotides, the CDR3 is TGTGCCAGCTCACCACGGCGGACCTACGAGCAGTACTTC. The chain has TRBV18 and TRBJ2-7; D unresolved. The germline V gene has CDR1 KGHSH and CDR2 LQKENI. The CDR3 spans 13 residues. The ends were cut back, 1 base at V and 2 bases at J, with 6 bases in the middle. The entire variable domain, with the rest obtained from reference TRBV18 and TRBJ2-7, is as follows: NAGVMQNPRHLVRRRGQEARLRCSPMKGHSHVYWYRQLPEEGLKFMVYLQKENIIDESGMPKERFSAEFPKEGPSILRIQQVVRGDSAAYFCASSPRRTYEQYFGPGTRLTVT.

This clonotype appeared a few times. The rearrangement joins TRBV6-2 or TRBV6-3 to TRBJ1-1, with TRBD1 matching over 8 bases. The CDR3 runs 13 residues. V shed 7 bases and J 5 bases; nucleotides not matched to a gene: 6. CDR1 MNHEY and CDR2 SVGEGT come from the germline V gene. CDR3 sequence (DNA): TGTGCCAGCAAAAGGAGACAGGGGACTGAAGCTTTCTTT. Translation gives CASKRRQGTEAFF.

To note about this clonotype: A single base separates this from a much larger clone, so it may be a read error. V usage is TRBV18 and J usage is TRBJ2-7; 9 positions match TRBD1. The CDR3 length is 17 residues. The trim removed 4 bases at V and 10 bases at J, leaving 20 bases unmatched. In germline, CDR1 is KGHSH, CDR2 LQKENI. The CDR3 loop reads CASSRLTGGTAKNVQYF. For the CDR3, the DNA is TGTGCCAGCTCACGTCTTACAGGGGGCACAGCCAAAAACGTTCAGTACTTC.